This T cell receptor (beta chain) was sequenced during a study of T cells in Graves' hyperthyroidism and ophthalmopathy. Overall study results and limits: From stable hyperthyroidism, ophthalmopathy was separated by a 13 V-J model. The model made its ophthalmopathy prediction, and onset followed a median roughly six months later.

RNA transcripts served as the template for amplifying TCR beta CDR3 regions. HTBI primers drove first-round RT-PCR of the TCR CDR3. TCRdb passed the multiplex PCR reads through MiXCR, listing each CDR3 protein once. The data hold 390,000 or so distinct CDR3 sequences, with approximately 14% observed a single time. This CDR3 has 14 residues. Germline V gene sequence: CDR1 SQVTM, CDR2 ANQGSEA. J was trimmed by 7 bases and V by 4 bases; bases with no gene match: 5. For ophthalmopathy patients, the Clinical Activity Score was at least 3 and the NOSPECS grade at least 4; duration was under 3 months. From more than 8 ml of fresh peripheral blood, PBMCs were isolated. Worth noting for this clonotype: Its matching antigen is unknown.

Material for sequencing was blood. The sequence derives from a man aged 18-30 years with Graves' ophthalmopathy. This rearrangement joins TRBV29-1 to TRBJ2-2; 11 nucleotides line up with TRBD1. The DNA of the CDR3 is TGCAGCGTTGGGGGGACAGGGGGAATCGGGGAGCTGTTTTTT. Translated: CSVGGTGGIGELFF.